A selection of T cell receptor beta chains follows, all from one sample in a study of blood T cell repertoires in COVID-19. Assay used: immunoSEQ multiplex PCR; TCRdb lists only in-frame clones, some missing. This table has 180,000 or so clones, about 86% appearing once. Sequencing was done on a sample of peripheral blood. The source is a woman over 75 in a cohort sampled during active or convalescent COVID-19. Each CDR3 is given with its conserved first and last residue. The order of the fields is D gene, clone size, V gene, J gene, CDR3 DNA, CDR3 protein. The D gene is left open where the match is weak. Clone size is not always given. Where it is, it says once, few, many or a class for expanded clones.

D gene: -
clone size: few
V gene: TRBV30
J gene: TRBJ1-2
CDR3 DNA: TGTGCCTGGAGTGTTATGAGCGTTGGGGGCTACACCTTC
CDR3 protein: CAWSVMSVGGYTF

D gene: TRBD1
clone size: -
V gene: TRBV7-2
J gene: TRBJ2-1
CDR3 DNA: TGTGCCAGCAGCGAACAGGGGTACAATGAGCAGTTCTTC
CDR3 protein: CASSEQGYNEQFF

D gene: -
clone size: -
V gene: TRBV11-2
J gene: TRBJ1-3
CDR3 DNA: TGTGCCAGCAGCTTAGACGGGGGAGGTGGAAACACCATATATTTT
CDR3 protein: CASSLDGGGGNTIYF

D gene: -
clone size: -
V gene: TRBV10-3
J gene: TRBJ2-2
CDR3 DNA: TGTGCCATCAGTGAGTTTGAGGATATCGGGGAGCTGTTTTTT
CDR3 protein: CAISEFEDIGELFF

D gene: TRBD2
clone size: -
V gene: TRBV4-1
J gene: TRBJ2-2
CDR3 DNA: TGCGCCAGCAGCCAAGGACTAGCGGGAGGGCCGGGCACCGGGGAGCTGTTTTTT
CDR3 protein: CASSQGLAGGPGTGELFF

D gene: -
clone size: -
V gene: TRBV5-4
J gene: TRBJ2-2
CDR3 DNA: TGTGCCAGCAGCTTGGCGGGCAGCAGGGCCGGGGAGCTGTTTTTT
CDR3 protein: CASSLAGSRAGELFF

D gene: -
clone size: -
V gene: TRBV20-1
J gene: TRBJ1-2
CDR3 DNA: TGCAGTGCTAGTACAGGCAACTATGGCTACACCTTC
CDR3 protein: CSASTGNYGYTF

D gene: -
clone size: few
V gene: TRBV18
J gene: TRBJ1-5
CDR3 DNA: TGTGCCAGCTCTCAGGGGCAGGATCAGCCCCAGCATTTT
CDR3 protein: CASSQGQDQPQHF

D gene: -
clone size: -
V gene: TRBV11-2
J gene: TRBJ1-1
CDR3 DNA: TGTGCCAGCAGCTTAAACAGGGTGAACACTGAAGCTTTCTTT
CDR3 protein: CASSLNRVNTEAFF

D gene: TRBD1
clone size: -
V gene: TRBV20-1
J gene: TRBJ1-3
CDR3 DNA: TGCAGTGCTAGTCCCAGGACAGGGGCTGGAAACACCATATATTTT
CDR3 protein: CSASPRTGAGNTIYF

D gene: TRBD1
clone size: -
V gene: TRBV27
J gene: TRBJ2-2
CDR3 DNA: TGTGCCAGCAGTTCCAGGGGGCTCGGGGAGCTGTTTTTT
CDR3 protein: CASSSRGLGELFF

D gene: -
clone size: -
V gene: TRBV5-1
J gene: TRBJ1-1
CDR3 DNA: TGCGCCAGCAGCCCGGGCGGGATGAACACTGAAGCTTTCTTT
CDR3 protein: CASSPGGMNTEAFF

D gene: TRBD1
clone size: -
V gene: TRBV5-1
J gene: TRBJ1-3
CDR3 DNA: TGCGCCAGCAGCTTGGCCTACAGGGGGCTAGGAAACACCATATATTTT
CDR3 protein: CASSLAYRGLGNTIYF

D gene: -
clone size: -
V gene: TRBV11-2
J gene: TRBJ2-7
CDR3 DNA: TGTGCCAGCAGCTTAGGAAATACAGGGAAGCAGTACTTC
CDR3 protein: CASSLGNTGKQYF

D gene: TRBD1
clone size: -
V gene: TRBV2
J gene: TRBJ1-1
CDR3 DNA: TGTGCCAGCCGATCGCCAGGGGGTCTCAGCCTACTGAACACTGAAGCTTTCTTT
CDR3 protein: CASRSPGGLSLLNTEAFF

D gene: -
clone size: -
V gene: TRBV28
J gene: TRBJ2-3
CDR3 DNA: TGTGCCAGCAGTTTACCCGAACTGGTGGCGCAGTATTTT
CDR3 protein: CASSLPELVAQYF

D gene: -
clone size: -
V gene: TRBV18
J gene: TRBJ1-3
CDR3 DNA: TGTGCCAGCTCACCACCTATAAACTCTGGAAACACCATATATTTT
CDR3 protein: CASSPPINSGNTIYF

D gene: -
clone size: few
V gene: TRBV18
J gene: TRBJ2-1
CDR3 DNA: TGTGCCAGCTCACCATCTGGCGTGATAGAGCGTAACAATGAGCAGTTCTTC
CDR3 protein: CASSPSGVIERNNEQFF

D gene: -
clone size: -
V gene: TRBV6-5
J gene: TRBJ2-7
CDR3 DNA: TGTGCCAGCAGTACACCACGACTAGGGAGTTACGAGCAGTACTTC
CDR3 protein: CASSTPRLGSYEQYF

D gene: -
clone size: once
V gene: TRBV2
J gene: TRBJ2-3
CDR3 DNA: TGTGCCAGCAGTGAATTGCTGGGGCAGGATACGCAGTATTTT
CDR3 protein: CASSELLGQDTQYF

D gene: TRBD2
clone size: -
V gene: TRBV5-1
J gene: TRBJ2-1
CDR3 DNA: TGCGCCAGCAGCTTGGGACTAGCGGGTACGAATGAGCAGTTCTTC
CDR3 protein: CASSLGLAGTNEQFF

D gene: -
clone size: -
V gene: TRBV27
J gene: TRBJ1-1
CDR3 DNA: TGTGCCAGCAGTTTGTGGGGAGGACAGAACACTGAAGCTTTCTTT
CDR3 protein: CASSLWGGQNTEAFF

D gene: TRBD2
clone size: -
V gene: TRBV7-9
J gene: TRBJ2-5
CDR3 DNA: TGTGCCAGCAGCCAATATATCGGGACTAGCGCAACCCAAGAGACCCAGTACTTC
CDR3 protein: CASSQYIGTSATQETQYF

D gene: -
clone size: once
V gene: TRBV28
J gene: TRBJ1-4
CDR3 DNA: TGTGCCAGCAGTTTTACCGACAGCCACAATGAAAAACTGTTTTTT
CDR3 protein: CASSFTDSHNEKLFF